One TCR beta chain is described in this entry. The data stem from a study of blood T cell repertoires in COVID-19. Background on the study: The samples span acute and convalescent COVID-19 from the United States, Italy and Spain. In each case, the material was cDNA or gDNA derived from T cells, B-cell-depleted T cells, or PBMCs.

Each recovered donor of Cohort 3 presented with two negative PCRs, clearance, or symptom resolution. Profiling relied on immunoSEQ multiplex PCR, and the TCRdb table lists in-frame clones only, not all of them. The table lists 220,000 or so clones, roughly four fifths of them singletons. The CDR3 has 16 amino acids. J was trimmed by 2 bases and V by 5 bases; bases with no gene match: 11. CDR1 WSHSY and CDR2 SAAADI come from the germline V gene. Sequencing input: PBMCs or T cells enriched from blood (not recorded which). The rearrangement links TRBV10-2 to TRBJ1-1; TRBD1 agrees at 7 bases. This sequence was found in a woman aged 55-75 years who had recovered from COVID-19. The CDR3 bases are TGCGCCAGCAGTCTCGACAGGGTAATTTCCAACACTGAAGCTTTCTTT. Translated: CASSLDRVISNTEAFF.